The T cell receptor beta chain described here comes from a study of cytomegalovirus exposure and HLA in healthy donors. Study context: From HLA-typed donors, an early data release held approximately 85 million unique TCRs.

PCR used 60 Vbeta primers and 13 Jbeta primers. Some clones are missing from TCRdb's copy, which holds only in-frame ones; the method was immunoSEQ multiplex PCR. The table lists 200,000 or so clones, around 83% of them singletons. In regard to this clone: Antigen: not known.

V was clipped by 5 bases and J by 2 bases; unmatched bases: 4. Germline V gene sequence: CDR1 SEHNR, CDR2 FQNEAQ (reference sequence). The CDR3 runs 14 residues. Whole-study results and caveats: Per published reports, the classifier diagnosed cytomegalovirus status with high specificity and sensitivity.

Sequencing was done on a sample of PBMCs. This clonotype was sampled from a girl aged 5 to 17 in good health and CMV-seronegative. The V call is TRBV7-9, the J call TRBJ2-7, with 9 nucleotides matching TRBD1. The CDR3: CASSPGQGTYEQYF. In DNA form, the CDR3 reads TGTGCCAGCAGCCCCGGACAGGGGACCTACGAGCAGTACTTC. Using reference TRBV7-9 and TRBJ2-7 for the parts outside the CDR3, the full variable domain is DTGVSQNPRHKITKRGQNVTFRCDPISEHNRLYWYRQTLGQGPEFLTYFQNEAQLEKSRLLSDRFSAERPKGSFSTLEIQRTEQGDSAMYLCASSPGQGTYEQYFGPGTRLTVT.